The 2 T cell receptor beta chains given below trace back to one sample, sequenced in a study of blood T cell repertoires in COVID-19. Sequencing used immunoSEQ multiplex PCR; TCRdb keeps in-frame clones, though not all of them. The sample records some 120,000 clones, just under 85% being singletons. Sample: peripheral blood. These receptor sequences come from a woman aged 45 to 65 with acute or convalescent COVID-19.

The chain combines TRBV5-1 with TRBJ2-1; 7 positions match TRBD2. CDR1 is SGHRS and CDR2 is YFSETQ in the germline V gene. The length of the CDR3 is 18 residues. The V and J ends lost 4 bases and 0 bases, in that order; junction bases with no gene match: 13. CDR3 amino acids: CASSHPTSSQASYNEQFF. The CDR3 DNA sequence: TGCGCCAGCAGCCATCCGACTAGCAGTCAGGCCTCCTACAATGAGCAGTTCTTC.

The chain is built from TRBV6-2 or TRBV6-3 and TRBJ2-1, with a tentative D call TRBD2 (6 bases). V shed 1 base and J shed 5 bases, with 24 bases lying between them. This CDR3 contains 19 residues. Germline lookup yields CDR1 MNHEY and CDR2 SVGEGT. In nucleotides, the CDR3 is TGTGCCAGCAGTTACTTCAGGGACTTAGCGAAAGTGGGGAACAATGAGCAGTTCTTC. Translated: CASSYFRDLAKVGNNEQFF.